This T cell receptor beta chain came from a study of early T cells in non-severe SARS-CoV-2 infection. Study-wide context: RNA in bulk from unsorted whole blood was sequenced, and chains were unpaired. General study points: Using VDJdb, the matching emphasized anti-spike CD8 responses while missing private and CD4 specificities.

This clonotype was recorded a few times. The antigen is unknown. Molecules of cDNA were individually given unique molecular identifiers that were attached to them. Each CDR3 protein is one row after TCRdb ran MiXCR on the 5' RACE reads. The profile covers tens of thousands of distinct CDR3 sequences, with under 15% appearing a single time and roughly 5.2% taken by the ten largest. Trimming cost V 6 bases and J 5 bases, with 8 bases left between them. The CDR3 is 13 amino acids. The germline gives CDR1 SNHLY, CDR2 FYNNEI. The chain is built from TRBV2 and TRBJ1-6, with D unclear. This receptor was obtained from an adult who was a healthcare worker with PCR-confirmed SARS-CoV-2 infection or an uninfected control (not recorded which). Material: whole blood. DNA of the CDR3: TGTGCCAGCAGGAGCGGAAATAATTCACCCCTCCACTTT. Translated: CASRSGNNSPLHF.